This T cell receptor (beta chain) was identified in a study of cytomegalovirus exposure and HLA in healthy donors. V was clipped by 7 bases and J by 0 bases; unmatched bases: 13. Germline lookup yields CDR1 SGDLS and CDR2 YYNGEE. The CDR3 is 17 amino acids. The primer mix had 60 Vbeta and 13 Jbeta primers. Sequencing used immunoSEQ multiplex PCR; TCRdb keeps in-frame clones, though not all of them. This table holds about 85,000 clones, about 66% found once. Sampled while nominally healthy, donors likely had unrecorded immune exposures. The chain joins TRBV9 to TRBJ2-5; 9 bases align to TRBD2. Input material: PBMCs. This clonotype was obtained from a man under 40 in good health and CMV-seronegative. The CDR3 DNA reads TGTGCCAGCGCAGCGTCGGTGCCTAGCGGGGACCAAGAGACCCAGTACTTC. Its protein is CASAASVPSGDQETQYF.